Listed below are T cell receptor beta chains from one sample, sequenced in a study of shared clonotypes between healthy human individuals. Method: immunoSEQ multiplex PCR; TCRdb's copy keeps in-frame clones and lacks some. Of some 630,000 clones detected, about 96% appear once; the ten largest clones hold 0.11%. Sequenced input: naive CD8+ T cells sorted from blood. These receptors were collected from a woman aged 25 to 39 in good health. CDR3s leave out the opening cysteine and the closing phenylalanine or tryptophan. Not all rows give a size; the values are once, few, many and, for expanded clones, a class.

size	V	J	CDR3
NA	TRBV5-1	TRBJ1-1	ASSLSGPPEAF
once	TRBV27	TRBJ2-1	ASQVYTSDYNEQF
NA	TRBV27	TRBJ1-1	ASSEALWTEAF
NA	TRBV7-9	TRBJ1-5	ASSLGEIEPQH
once	TRBV7-9	TRBJ1-1	ASSFGDRGPQGTEAF
NA	TRBV2	TRBJ2-7	ASSLPLEQY
NA	TRBV9	TRBJ2-3	ASSNPLAGEITDTQY
NA	TRBV13	TRBJ2-5	ASSLGSETQY
NA	TRBV28	NA	ASTPWGQGPSYEQY
NA	TRBV10-3	NA	AISDPGTAFSYEQY
once	TRBV2	NA	ASSVPLFSGRSYEQY
once	TRBV6-1	TRBJ2-7	ASSEGIAGVEQY
NA	TRBV5-4	NA	ASSTTSEQY
NA	TRBV28	TRBJ2-2	AAVGQGFGELF
NA	TRBV2	TRBJ2-1	ASSETGISYNEQF
NA	TRBV29-1	TRBJ2-1	SVGLAGHLLSGEQF
NA	TRBV9	TRBJ2-3	ASSVAVAGSDTQY
NA	TRBV27	TRBJ1-1	ASSPYPWTGPNTEAF
NA	TRBV9	TRBJ2-7	ASSVAGQGLPYEQY
NA	TRBV7-9	TRBJ2-1	ASSLASVGGNEQF
NA	TRBV28	TRBJ2-2	ASSPRIYTGELF
once	TRBV6-1	TRBJ1-2	ASSEGQANANYGYT
NA	TRBV7-2	TRBJ2-7	ASSLTETSYEQY
NA	TRBV11-2	TRBJ2-6	ASSLSGPGANVLT
NA	TRBV6-1	TRBJ2-3	ASSETSGRAGDTQY
NA	TRBV28	TRBJ2-7	ASSILRGGTYEQY
NA	TRBV19	TRBJ1-5	ASSINHGTEPQH
NA	TRBV6-5	TRBJ2-7	ASSYRGRSHEQY